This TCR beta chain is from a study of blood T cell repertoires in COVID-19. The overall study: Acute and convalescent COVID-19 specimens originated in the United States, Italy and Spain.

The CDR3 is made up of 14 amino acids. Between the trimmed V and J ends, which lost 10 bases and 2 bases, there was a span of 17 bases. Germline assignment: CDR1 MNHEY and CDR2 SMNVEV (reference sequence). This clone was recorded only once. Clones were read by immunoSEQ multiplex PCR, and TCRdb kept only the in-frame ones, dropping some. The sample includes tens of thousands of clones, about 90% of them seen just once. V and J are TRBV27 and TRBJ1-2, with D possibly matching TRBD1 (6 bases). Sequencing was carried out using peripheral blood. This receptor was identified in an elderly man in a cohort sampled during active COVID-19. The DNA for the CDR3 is TGTGCCACCCGGACAGCCTCTGGCAACTATGGCTACACCTTC. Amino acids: CATRTASGNYGYTF.